The rows below give T cell receptor beta chains drawn from one sample of a study of CD8 T cells in ankylosing spondylitis. TCRdb reanalysed the 5' RACE reads using MiXCR and keeps one entry per CDR3 protein. Among more than 100,000 distinct CDR3 sequences listed, about an eighth were seen once. The sample taken for sequencing was blood, either unsorted or a sorted T cell fraction (not recorded which). The receptors were gathered from a female donor with ankylosing spondylitis or in good health (not recorded which). CDR3s include the opening cysteine and the closing phenylalanine or tryptophan. D genes are given only for firm matches. Clone size appears in some rows only: once, few, many, or a class for an expanded clone.

D	size	V	J	DNA	CDR3
TRBD2	many	TRBV18	TRBJ2-1	TGTGCCAGCTCCGGCGGGAGGGCCCAGATCGCGCAGTTCTTC	CASSGGRAQIAQFF
TRBD2	many	TRBV7-3	TRBJ2-1	TGTGCCAGCAGCCATCGGGCGGGGGGATACAATGAGCAGTTCTTC	CASSHRAGGYNEQFF
-	few	TRBV4-1	TRBJ1-2	TGCGCCAGCAGCCTCACGGGGGGGGCTAACTATGGCTACACCTTC	CASSLTGGANYGYTF
-	many	TRBV6-5	TRBJ2-1	TGTGCCAGCAGTTACGATTCTGGGGGGAACGGTGAGCAGTTCTTC	CASSYDSGGNGEQFF
TRBD2	few	TRBV2	TRBJ2-7	TGTGCCAGCATTTTACTAGCGAACTCACGCGAGCAGTACTTC	CASILLANSREQYF
TRBD2	-	TRBV11-2	TRBJ2-5	TGTGCCAGCAGCCGCGGACTAGCGGGGAAGTTTGAGACCCAGTACTTC	CASSRGLAGKFETQYF
TRBD2	many	TRBV12-3/TRBV12-4	TRBJ2-3	TGTGCCAGCAGGGAGCGGGGGGGCACAGATACGCAGTATTTT	CASRERGGTDTQYF
-	few	TRBV10-3	TRBJ1-2	TGTGCCATCAGGCCGACGGAAGAATATGGCTACACCTTC	CAIRPTEEYGYTF
-	many	TRBV6-2/TRBV6-3	TRBJ1-5	TGTGCCACCCAGGGCCACGGGCCGGGGACCCAGCATTTT	CATQGHGPGTQHF
-	many	TRBV29-1	TRBJ2-5	TGCAGCGTTGAAGATCTTTGGGCTTACCAAGAGACCCAGTACTTC	CSVEDLWAYQETQYF
TRBD2	many	TRBV7-6	TRBJ2-7	TGTGCCAGCAGCGACACTAGCGCCCGGTTGGAGCAGTACTTC	CASSDTSARLEQYF
TRBD2	many	TRBV20-1	TRBJ2-1	TGCAGTGCTAGTCCAGATTGGACTAGCGTCAATGAGCAGTTCTTC	CSASPDWTSVNEQFF
TRBD2	many	TRBV5-6	TRBJ2-4	TGTGCCAGCAGCCGGGAGGACCGGGGAAGAATCAAAAACATTCAGTACTTC	CASSREDRGRIKNIQYF
-	many	TRBV29-1	TRBJ2-3	TGCAGCGTTGTGGATTCAGGAGGGGGGGGCACAGATACGCAGTATTTT	CSVVDSGGGGTDTQYF
TRBD1	many	TRBV5-4	TRBJ2-5	TGTGCCAGCAGCACGGGACAGAGGGAGGAGACCCAGTACTTC	CASSTGQREETQYF
TRBD1	many	TRBV9	TRBJ2-7	TGTGCCAGCAGCCCAAACCCCGGGACAGGGTTATACGAGCAGTACTTC	CASSPNPGTGLYEQYF
-	many	TRBV12-3/TRBV12-4	TRBJ1-2	TGTGCCAGCAGTTTAAGTTCCGGGGCTAACTATGGCTACACCTTC	CASSLSSGANYGYTF
-	-	TRBV19	TRBJ1-1	TGTGCCAGTAGTGCCACCCCCCGGCCAGCTTTCTTT	CASSATPRPAFF
-	many	TRBV18	TRBJ2-7	TGTGCCAGCTCACCACTGGGTAGCTCCTACGAGCAGTACTTC	CASSPLGSSYEQYF
TRBD2	many	TRBV5-6	TRBJ2-6	TGTGCCAGCAGCTTGGTCAGCGGGAACGGGTTTGGGGCCAACGTCCTGACTTTC	CASSLVSGNGFGANVLTF
-	-	TRBV11-2	TRBJ1-1	TGTGCCAGCAGCCACCCGCGGGACATACTGGTGAACACTGAAGCTTTCTTT	CASSHPRDILVNTEAFF
-	many	TRBV5-1	TRBJ1-5	TGCGCCAGCAGCCTGTTCGGGGAAGGCAATCAGCCCCAGCATTTT	CASSLFGEGNQPQHF
TRBD1	many	TRBV9	TRBJ1-5	TGTGCCAGCAGCGTAGGAGAGGGGGCAGGGGTTGGCAATCAGCCCCAGCATTTT	CASSVGEGAGVGNQPQHF
TRBD1	many	TRBV5-1	TRBJ2-1	TGCGCCAGCAGCTTGGAAGGGGGCACCTACAATGAGCAGTTCTTC	CASSLEGGTYNEQFF
-	-	TRBV19	TRBJ1-1	TGTGCCAGTAGTATAGTGGCCCAAGCTTTCTTT	CASSIVAQAFF
TRBD2	many	TRBV11-1	TRBJ2-3	TGTGCCAGCAGCCCAGGTTGGGCTAGCGGAACTCCGCCGCCAGATACGCAGTATTTT	CASSPGWASGTPPPDTQYF
TRBD1	few	TRBV5-8	TRBJ1-5	TGTGCCAGCAGCTTGGTGTGGACAGGCCGGGGCAATCAGCCCCAGCATTTT	CASSLVWTGRGNQPQHF
TRBD1	many	TRBV12-3/TRBV12-4	TRBJ2-5	TGTGCCAGCACCTCGGACAGGGGGACCCAGTACTTC	CASTSDRGTQYF
-	-	TRBV20-1	TRBJ1-1	TGCAGTGCTAGAGGCAGGGTGGTAACTGAAGCTTTCTTT	CSARGRVVTEAFF
-	many	TRBV29-1	TRBJ2-7	TGCAGCGTTGTGTTGCCCAGGGAGTACGAGCAGTACTTC	CSVVLPREYEQYF
-	many	TRBV6-1	TRBJ1-3	TGTGCCAGCAGCCTCATCCCGGCAGCCTCTGGAAACACCATATATTTT	CASSLIPAASGNTIYF
-	many	TRBV20-1	TRBJ1-2	TGCAGGGTGGATGGAAGGGAATCCCTTAACTATGGCTACACCTTC	CRVDGRESLNYGYTF
TRBD1	many	TRBV12-3/TRBV12-4	TRBJ1-1	TGTGCCAGCAGTGCTACAGGGGTTTATGAAGCTTTCTTT	CASSATGVYEAFF
-	many	TRBV20-1	TRBJ2-3	TGCAGTGCTAGAGATGGGGTGGCTAGCAGCACAGATACGCAGTATTTT	CSARDGVASSTDTQYF
-	many	TRBV29-1	TRBJ1-2	TGCAGCGTTGGGCGGCGACAGGCCGGTGGCTACACCTTC	CSVGRRQAGGYTF
TRBD1	many	TRBV10-3	TRBJ1-5	TGTGCCATCAGTGAGGGAGACAGGGTCAATCAGCCCCAGCATTTT	CAISEGDRVNQPQHF
-	-	TRBV11-2	TRBJ2-1	TGTGCCAGCAGCTTAAGTCCCAACAATGAGCAGTTCTTC	CASSLSPNNEQFF
-	many	TRBV12-3/TRBV12-4	TRBJ2-7	TGTGCCAGCAGTTTAGGGCTAGCCCCCGAGCAGTACTTC	CASSLGLAPEQYF
TRBD1	few	TRBV5-4	TRBJ2-1	TGTGCCAGCAGCTCGACAGGGTATGAGCAGTTCTTC	CASSSTGYEQFF
TRBD2	-	TRBV28	TRBJ2-1	TGTGCCAGCAGTTTGGGGGCGGGAGGGAAAAATGAGCAGTTCTTC	CASSLGAGGKNEQFF
-	many	TRBV6-6	TRBJ2-1	TGTGCCAGCAGTTACTCTAGTGGGGGTTCGAGGGGGCAGTTCTTC	CASSYSSGGSRGQFF
TRBD1	many	TRBV20-1	TRBJ1-5	TGCAGTGCTAGAGATCGAGGGACAGCGAATCAGCCCCAGCATTTT	CSARDRGTANQPQHF
-	-	TRBV3-1	TRBJ2-7	TGTGCCAGCAGCCAAGTAATCTACGAGCAGTACTTC	CASSQVIYEQYF
TRBD1	many	TRBV20-1	TRBJ1-2	TGCAGTGCTCGACGACAGGGAGGCGGCTACACCTTC	CSARRQGGGYTF
TRBD2	many	TRBV4-2	TRBJ2-2	TGTGCCAGCAGCCAAGTGGCTAGCGGAACGAACACCGGGGAGCTGTTTTTT	CASSQVASGTNTGELFF
-	many	TRBV25-1	TRBJ2-1	TGTGCCAGCAGTGAAGATGGGGCCACGCAGTTCTTC	CASSEDGATQFF
-	many	TRBV6-6	TRBJ1-4	TGTGCCAGCAGTCCAGGGCGGACTAATGAAAAACTGTTTTTT	CASSPGRTNEKLFF
TRBD2	many	TRBV11-1	TRBJ2-3	TGTGCCAGCAGCCCGACTAGCCCCGATACGCAGTATTTT	CASSPTSPDTQYF
TRBD1	many	TRBV12-3/TRBV12-4	TRBJ1-2	TGTGCCAGCAGTTTGGGGCAGGGGGCTACCAACTATGGCTACACCTTC	CASSLGQGATNYGYTF
-	many	TRBV9	TRBJ2-1	TGTGCCAGCAGCGTAGGGGGCGGGCTCAATGAGCAGTTCTTC	CASSVGGGLNEQFF
-	many	TRBV21-1	TRBJ2-1	TGTGCCAGCAGCACGCTCACTAGCGGGCGCTACAATGAGCAGTTCTTC	CASSTLTSGRYNEQFF
-	-	TRBV5-1	TRBJ1-4	TGCGCCAGCAGCATCGAAACGGGAGGAGAAAAACTGTTTTTT	CASSIETGGEKLFF
TRBD1	-	TRBV5-4	TRBJ2-7	TGTGCCAGCAGCTCTCCGGGACAGGGGAAGTCCGAGCAGTACTTC	CASSSPGQGKSEQYF
TRBD1	many	TRBV5-1	TRBJ1-6	TGCGCCAGCAGCCCGAAGCCCGGGACAGTAAATTCACCCCTCCACTTT	CASSPKPGTVNSPLHF
-	many	TRBV19	TRBJ1-4	TGTGCCAGTAGGCCGACAGTTACTAATGAAAAACTGTTTTTT	CASRPTVTNEKLFF
-	few	TRBV20-1	TRBJ2-3	TGCAGTGCTAGCCCGCATCCTAGCACAGATACGCAGTATTTT	CSASPHPSTDTQYF
-	few	TRBV28	TRBJ2-5	TGTGCCAGCAGTTTTAGTAGAGGGTCCGAAGAGACCCAGTACTTC	CASSFSRGSEETQYF